The 3 T cell receptor beta chains below were found in one sample sequenced in a study of control samples from healthy donors and cancer patients. Using immunoSEQ multiplex PCR, the repertoire was profiled, and TCRdb retains in-frame clones only, with some absent. This sample has approximately 92,000 clones, with approximately 93% found just once. Sequenced input: blood. The receptors come from a woman in her 30s in good health.

The chain links TRBV24-1 to TRBJ2-5, with D tentatively TRBD2 (6 bases). The CDR3 has 13 amino acids. In germline, CDR1 is KGHDR, CDR2 SFDVKD. V gave up 1 base and J gave up 4 bases, with 6 bases separating them. The CDR3 loop reads CATSDFGGETQYF. The CDR3 region has the DNA TGTGCCACCAGTGATTTCGGGGGAGAGACCCAGTACTTC.

This clone was observed a single time. The rearrangement joins TRBV28 to TRBJ1-2; D gene uncertain. Trimming removed 5 bases from V and 3 bases from J, with 7 bases in between. CDR3 size: 12 residues. Germline CDR1 and CDR2: MDHEN and SYDVKM. The CDR3 loop reads CASSGAHYGYTF. The CDR3 bases are TGTGCCAGCAGTGGCGCGCACTATGGCTACACCTTC.

V is TRBV7-9 and J is TRBJ1-1, with D maybe TRBD1 (6 bases). This CDR3 is built from 14 residues. V lost 6 bases to trimming and J lost 2 bases, with 13 bases between them. Germline-derived CDR1 and CDR2 are SEHNR and FQNEAQ (reference sequence). The CDR3 bases are TGTGCCAGCAGACAACAGGGAGGAAACACTGAAGCTTTCTTT. This translates into CASRQQGGNTEAFF.